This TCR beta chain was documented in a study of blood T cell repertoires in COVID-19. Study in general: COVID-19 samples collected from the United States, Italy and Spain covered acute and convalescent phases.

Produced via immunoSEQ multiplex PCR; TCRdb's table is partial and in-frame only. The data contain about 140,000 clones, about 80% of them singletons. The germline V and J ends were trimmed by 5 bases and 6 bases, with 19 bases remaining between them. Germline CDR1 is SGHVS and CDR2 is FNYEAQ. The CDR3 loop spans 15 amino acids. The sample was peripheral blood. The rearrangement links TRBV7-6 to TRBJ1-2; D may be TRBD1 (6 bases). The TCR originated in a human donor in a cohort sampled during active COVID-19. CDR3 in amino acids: CASSRFSGGSDGYTF. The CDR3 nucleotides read TGTGCCAGCAGCCGATTTAGTGGGGGCTCGGATGGCTACACCTTC.